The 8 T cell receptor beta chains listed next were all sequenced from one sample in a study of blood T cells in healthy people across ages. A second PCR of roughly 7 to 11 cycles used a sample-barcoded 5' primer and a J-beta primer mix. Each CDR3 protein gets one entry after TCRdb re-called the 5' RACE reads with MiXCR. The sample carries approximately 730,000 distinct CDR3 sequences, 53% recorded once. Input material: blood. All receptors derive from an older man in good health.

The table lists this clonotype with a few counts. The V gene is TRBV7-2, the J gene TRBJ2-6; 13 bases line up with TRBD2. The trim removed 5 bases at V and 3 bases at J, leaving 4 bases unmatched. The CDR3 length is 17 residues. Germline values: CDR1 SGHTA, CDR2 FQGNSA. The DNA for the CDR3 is TGTGCCAGCAGCCGAGGACTAGCGGGAGTTGGGGCCAACGTCCTGACTTTC. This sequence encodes CASSRGLAGVGANVLTF.

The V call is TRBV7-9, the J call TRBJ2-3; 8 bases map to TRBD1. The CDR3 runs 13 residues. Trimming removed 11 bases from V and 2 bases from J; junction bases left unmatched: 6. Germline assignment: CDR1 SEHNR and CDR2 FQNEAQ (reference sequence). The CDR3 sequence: CASLDRATDTQYF. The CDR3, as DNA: TGTGCCTCCCTGGACAGGGCCACAGATACGCAGTATTTT.

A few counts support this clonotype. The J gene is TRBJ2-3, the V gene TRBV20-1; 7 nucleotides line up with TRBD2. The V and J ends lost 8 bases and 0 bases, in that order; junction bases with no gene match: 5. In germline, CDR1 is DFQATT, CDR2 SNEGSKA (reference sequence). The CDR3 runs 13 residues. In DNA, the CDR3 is TGCAGTTCTCTTAGCGGGAGCACAGATACGCAGTATTTT. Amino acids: CSSLSGSTDTQYF.

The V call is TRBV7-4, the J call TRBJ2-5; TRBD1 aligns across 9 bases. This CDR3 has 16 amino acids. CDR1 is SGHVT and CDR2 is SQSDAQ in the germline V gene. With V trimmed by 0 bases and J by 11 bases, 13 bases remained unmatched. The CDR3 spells CASSLALGTGCRGQYF. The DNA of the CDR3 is TGTGCCAGCAGCTTAGCGCTAGGGACAGGGTGCAGGGGGCAGTACTTC. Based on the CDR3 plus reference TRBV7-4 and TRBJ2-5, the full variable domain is GAGVSQSPRYKVAKRGRDVALRCDSISGHVTLYWYRQTLGQGSEVLTYSQSDAQRDKSGRPSGRFSAERPERSVSTLKIQRTEQGDSAVYLCASSLALGTGCRGQYFGPGTRLLVL.

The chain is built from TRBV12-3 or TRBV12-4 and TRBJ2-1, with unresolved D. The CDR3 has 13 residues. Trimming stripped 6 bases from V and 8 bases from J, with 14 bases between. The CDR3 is CASSLAAGDEQFF. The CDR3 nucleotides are TGTGCCAGCAGCCTCGCCGCTGGGGATGAGCAGTTCTTC.

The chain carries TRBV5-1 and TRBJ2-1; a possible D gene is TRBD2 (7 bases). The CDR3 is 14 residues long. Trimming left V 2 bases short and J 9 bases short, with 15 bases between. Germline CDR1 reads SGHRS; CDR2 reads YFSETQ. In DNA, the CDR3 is TGCGCCAGCAGCTTCCCAGGGGAGGGAGGTGAGCAGTTCTTC. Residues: CASSFPGEGGEQFF.

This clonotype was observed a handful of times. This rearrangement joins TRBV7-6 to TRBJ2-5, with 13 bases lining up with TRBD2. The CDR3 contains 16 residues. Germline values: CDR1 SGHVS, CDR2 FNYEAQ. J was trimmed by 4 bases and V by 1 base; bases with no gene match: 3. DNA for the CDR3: TGTGCCAGCAGCTTAGGGACTAGCGGGAGTGGAGAGACCCAGTACTTC. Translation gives CASSLGTSGSGETQYF.

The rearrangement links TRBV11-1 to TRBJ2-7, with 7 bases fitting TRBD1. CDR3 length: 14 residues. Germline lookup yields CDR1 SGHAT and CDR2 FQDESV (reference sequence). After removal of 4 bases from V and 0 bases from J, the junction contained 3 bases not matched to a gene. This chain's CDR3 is CASSSTGVSYEQYF. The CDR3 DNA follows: TGTGCCAGCAGCTCTACAGGGGTCTCCTACGAGCAGTACTTC.